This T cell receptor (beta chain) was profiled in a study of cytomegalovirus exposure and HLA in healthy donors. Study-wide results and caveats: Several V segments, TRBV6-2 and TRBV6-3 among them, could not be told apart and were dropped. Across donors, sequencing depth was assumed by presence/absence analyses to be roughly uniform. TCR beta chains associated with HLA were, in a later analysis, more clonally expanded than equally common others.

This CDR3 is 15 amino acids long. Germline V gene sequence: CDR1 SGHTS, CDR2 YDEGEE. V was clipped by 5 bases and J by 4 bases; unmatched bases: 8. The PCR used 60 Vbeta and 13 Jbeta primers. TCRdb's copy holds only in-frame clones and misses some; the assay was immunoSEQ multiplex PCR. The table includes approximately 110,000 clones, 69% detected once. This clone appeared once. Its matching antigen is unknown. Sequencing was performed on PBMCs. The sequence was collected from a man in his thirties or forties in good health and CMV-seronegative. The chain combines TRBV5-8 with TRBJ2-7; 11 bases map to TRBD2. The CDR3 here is CASSPTSGRRYEQYF. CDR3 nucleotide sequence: TGTGCCAGCAGTCCTACTAGCGGGAGAAGATACGAGCAGTACTTC.